These 28 T cell receptor beta chains originate from one sample sequenced in a study of shared clonotypes between healthy human individuals. The naive CD8 population came from CD45RO-negative cells selected for CCR7, without terminally differentiated effector memory CD45RA+ cells. Assay: immunoSEQ multiplex PCR; the TCRdb copy retains only in-frame clones and omits some. This table has 2 million to 2.5 million clones, about 95% appearing once. What was sequenced was naive CD8+ T cells sorted from blood. The receptor source for this set is a man aged 18 to 29 in good health.

About this clone: The sample holds other DNA sequences that translate to the same CDR3. The V call is TRBV5-1, the J call TRBJ2-7; D gene ambiguous. Germline V gene sequence: CDR1 SGHRS, CDR2 YFSETQ. The germline V and J ends were trimmed by 0 bases and 4 bases, with 8 bases remaining between them. The CDR3 runs 13 residues. DNA of the CDR3: TGCGCCAGCAGCTTGGATGGGTTTTACGAGCAGTACTTC. It codes for CASSLDGFYEQYF.

The chain recombines TRBV27 with TRBJ2-3, with D perhaps TRBD1 (6 bases). The CDR3 is 15 residues long. V shed 4 bases and J shed 1 base, with 12 bases lying between them. Looked up from germline, CDR1 is MNHEY and CDR2 is SMNVEV (reference sequence). The CDR3 DNA reads as TGTGCCAGCAGTTCAGGGGTTCTTGGCACAGATACGCAGTATTTT. This encodes CASSSGVLGTDTQYF.

The gene calls are TRBV11-2 and TRBJ2-7, with D possibly matching TRBD1 (5 bases). V was cut by 0 bases and J by 3 bases, with 18 bases left in between. Germline assignment: CDR1 SGHAT and CDR2 FQNNGV. CDR3 length equals 17 residues. The CDR3 DNA follows: TGTGCCAGCAGCTTAGAGGCTGGGCAGGGTTCTTTCTACGAGCAGTACTTC. Protein sequence: CASSLEAGQGSFYEQYF.

The rearrangement uses TRBV5-8 and TRBJ1-1; D remains ambiguous. V was pared by 2 bases and J by 2 bases, with 10 bases between. Germline loops: CDR1 SGHTS, CDR2 YDEGEE. CDR3 length equals 14 residues. The CDR3 DNA reads TGTGCCAGCAGCTTTGGTTATACCAACACTGAAGCTTTCTTT. It is translated as CASSFGYTNTEAFF.

This clone was seen only once. The chain couples TRBV5-1 to TRBJ1-2; D remains unclear. This CDR3 is built from 13 residues. V was cut by 7 bases and J by 5 bases, with 15 bases left in between. Per the germline V gene, CDR1 is SGHRS and CDR2 is YFSETQ. The CDR3 region is CASYSAAPYGYTF. CDR3 DNA sequence: TGCGCCAGCTACTCAGCTGCCCCTTATGGCTACACCTTC.

This rearrangement joins TRBV28 to TRBJ2-7; 8 bases align to TRBD2. The germline V gene encodes CDR1 MDHEN and CDR2 SYDVKM. Trimming took 4 bases from V and 6 from J; bases not matched to a gene: 8. The CDR3 has 14 amino acids. CDR3 sequence: CASSWASGLSEQYF. In DNA, the CDR3 is TGTGCCAGCAGTTGGGCTAGCGGGCTAAGCGAGCAGTACTTC.

V gene TRBV7-9 combines with J gene TRBJ2-6; 8 bases are a match to TRBD1. Losses at the gene ends were 5 bases for V and 2 bases for J; bases not matched to a gene: 2. This CDR3 has 15 residues. Germline V lookup: CDR1 SEHNR, CDR2 FQNEAQ (reference sequence). CDR3 in amino acids: CASSPQGAGANVLTF. In nucleotides, the CDR3 is TGTGCCAGCAGCCCACAGGGGGCTGGGGCCAACGTCCTGACTTTC.

This clone has only one observation. The genes are TRBV11-2 and TRBJ1-2, with TRBD1 matching over 8 bases. CDR1 and CDR2 from the germline V gene are SGHAT and FQNNGV. Trimming removed 1 base from V and 3 bases from J; junction bases left unmatched: 10. The CDR3 runs 17 residues. The CDR3 DNA follows: TGTGCCAGCAGCTTAGCGGGACAGGTTTTGATAGACTATGGCTACACCTTC. This translates into CASSLAGQVLIDYGYTF.

V is TRBV6-5 and J is TRBJ1-2; D gene unclear. Germline CDR1 MNHEY, CDR2 SVGAGI. Trimming stripped 2 bases from V and 8 bases from J, with 15 bases between. CDR3 size: 14 residues. The DNA of the CDR3 is TGTGCCAGCAGTTACGGGCAAGATAGTTCCGGCTACACCTTC. This codes for CASSYGQDSSGYTF.

The chain combines TRBV27 with TRBJ1-1; possible D gene TRBD1, 5 bases. Trimming cost V 5 bases and J 6 bases, with 16 bases left between them. Per the germline V gene, CDR1 is MNHEY and CDR2 is SMNVEV (reference sequence). The CDR3 runs 14 residues. The CDR3 loop reads CASSPSGGTPEAFF. The CDR3 coding sequence is TGTGCCAGCAGTCCCTCGGGGGGAACCCCTGAAGCTTTCTTT.

The chain is built from TRBV5-6 and TRBJ2-1; D is uncertain. Germline-derived CDR1 and CDR2 are SGHDT and YYEEEE. The CDR3 has 14 amino acids. V was shortened by 4 bases and J by 0 bases, with 8 bases between the two germline ends. The CDR3, as DNA: TGTGCCAGCAGCGACCAGAGCTCCTACAATGAGCAGTTCTTC. Amino acids: CASSDQSSYNEQFF. The full variable domain, in which reference TRBV5-6 and TRBJ2-1 provide the parts outside the CDR3, is DAGVTQSPTHLIKTRGQQVTLRCSPKSGHDTVSWYQQALGQGPQFIFQYYEEEERQRGNFPDRFSGHQFPNYSSELNVNALLLGDSALYLCASSDQSSYNEQFFGPGTRLTVL.

The V gene is TRBV18, the J gene TRBJ2-5; TRBD2 aligns across 7 bases. Germline V gene sequence: CDR1 KGHSH, CDR2 LQKENI. This CDR3 has 15 residues. The trim removed 0 bases at V and 1 base at J, leaving 2 bases unmatched. For the CDR3, the DNA is TGTGCCAGCTCACCACCTAGCGGGTTCCAAGAGACCCAGTACTTC. Translated, it gives CASSPPSGFQETQYF.

The chain uses TRBV10-3 and TRBJ2-1; D call uncertain. Trimming took 4 bases from V and 2 from J, leaving 6 bases between them. Germline assignment: CDR1 ENHRY and CDR2 SYGVKD. This CDR3 region has 13 residues. As DNA, the CDR3 is TGTGCCATCAGTGTTGACACCTACAATGAGCAGTTCTTC. Translated, it gives CAISVDTYNEQFF.

The chain links TRBV5-6 to TRBJ2-1, with TRBD1 matching 10 bases. Unmatched junction bases numbered 7, after V lost 7 bases and J lost 6 bases. Germline V gene lookup returns CDR1 SGHDT and CDR2 YYEEEE. CDR3 length equals 14 residues. Here the CDR3 DNA reads TGTGCCAGCTGGGAGGGACAGGGGACCAATGAGCAGTTCTTC. This gives the protein CASWEGQGTNEQFF. The full variable domain, in which reference TRBV5-6 and TRBJ2-1 provide the parts outside the CDR3, is DAGVTQSPTHLIKTRGQQVTLRCSPKSGHDTVSWYQQALGQGPQFIFQYYEEEERQRGNFPDRFSGHQFPNYSSELNVNALLLGDSALYLCASWEGQGTNEQFFGPGTRLTVL.

The chain joins TRBV5-5 to TRBJ2-7; D could derive from TRBD1 or TRBD2 (5 bases each). CDR1 and CDR2 (germline): SGHKS, YYEKEE (reference sequence). V was pared by 6 bases and J by 5 bases, with 24 bases between. This CDR3 is 16 amino acids long. The CDR3 loop is CASTYLRGREKDEQYF. The CDR3 region has the DNA TGTGCCAGCACCTATTTACGGGGCAGGGAGAAAGACGAGCAGTACTTC.

A single count supports this clone. The chain couples TRBV5-1 to TRBJ2-7, with 9 bases fitting TRBD1. The CDR3 has 14 amino acids. Germline CDR1 SGHRS, CDR2 YFSETQ. Germline trimming cut 3 bases from V and 5 bases from J; bases unmatched to any gene: 6. CDR3 sequence (DNA): TGCGCCAGCAGCTACGGGACAGGGCTGGACGAGCAGTACTTC. As protein: CASSYGTGLDEQYF.

This sequence joins TRBV7-8 and TRBJ1-1; the D gene is possibly TRBD1 (6 bases). The CDR3 runs 15 residues. Trimming cost V 2 bases and J 11 bases, with 21 bases left between them. Germline assignment: CDR1 SGHVS and CDR2 FQNEAQ. CDR3 region: CASSLTPGVKDAAFF. For the CDR3, the DNA is TGTGCCAGCAGCTTAACCCCAGGGGTTAAGGATGCTGCTTTCTTT.

The chain has TRBV7-9 and TRBJ2-7, with D uncertain. This CDR3 spans 14 amino acids. V was cut by 1 base and J by 2 bases, with 9 bases left in between. Germline-derived CDR1 and CDR2 are SEHNR and FQNEAQ (reference sequence). The CDR3 nucleotides are TGTGCCAGCAGCTTAGGGCAGATTACCTACGAGCAGTACTTC. It specifies CASSLGQITYEQYF. The variable domain in full, with the rest retrieved from reference TRBV7-9 and TRBJ2-7, is DTGVSQNPRHKITKRGQNVTFRCDPISEHNRLYWYRQTLGQGPEFLTYFQNEAQLEKSRLLSDRFSAERPKGSFSTLEIQRTEQGDSAMYLCASSLGQITYEQYFGPGTRLTVT.

The V gene is TRBV5-8, the J gene TRBJ1-6; unclear D gene. Germline V gene sequence: CDR1 SGHTS, CDR2 YDEGEE. V was trimmed by 3 bases and J by 9 bases, leaving 7 bases between them. This CDR3 comprises 12 residues. The CDR3 here is CASSYPPSPLHF. The CDR3 DNA sequence: TGTGCCAGCAGCTATCCACCTTCACCCCTCCACTTT.

This clone was picked up one time. The chain carries TRBV11-2 and TRBJ1-2; unclear D gene. Deletions cut 5 bases from V and 4 bases from J, with 8 bases between. Germline V gives CDR1 SGHAT, CDR2 FQNNGV. CDR3 size: 12 residues. The CDR3 spells CASSPRSYGYTF. Here the CDR3 DNA reads TGTGCCAGCAGCCCCAGATCCTATGGCTACACCTTC.

With regard to this clone: The sample holds other DNA sequences that translate to the same CDR3. The chain couples TRBV5-1 to TRBJ2-7; D gene uncertain. CDR3 length equals 13 residues. Germline CDR1 is SGHRS and CDR2 is YFSETQ. V lost 0 bases and J lost 2, with 6 bases in between. Written as DNA, the CDR3 is TGCGCCAGCAGCTTGGCCTTGGCCTACGAGCAGTACTTC. Translating it yields CASSLALAYEQYF.

The chain links TRBV23-1 to TRBJ1-2; TRBD1 matches 9 bases. TRBV23-1 is an ORF for which the function is uncertain. The V and J ends lost 3 bases and 2 bases, in that order; junction bases with no gene match: 7. The CDR3 covers 16 residues. In nucleotides, the CDR3 is TGCGCCAGCAGTCAGTTAAGACAGGGGGGGAACTATGGCTACACCTTC. This encodes CASSQLRQGGNYGYTF.

The rearrangement links TRBV6-5 to TRBJ1-2; a weak D match, TRBD1 (5 bases). V gave up 2 bases and J gave up 6 bases, with 16 bases separating them. The CDR3 is 15 residues long. Germline CDR1 and CDR2: MNHEY and SVGAGI. CDR3 loop: CASSYVDGGSDGYTF. The CDR3 nucleotides read TGTGCCAGCAGTTACGTGGACGGGGGAAGCGATGGCTACACCTTC.

The chain links TRBV6-5 to TRBJ2-2; unclear D gene. The CDR3 length is 13 residues. The V and J ends lost 2 bases and 6 bases respectively, with 7 bases between them. CDR1 and CDR2 (germline): MNHEY, SVGAGI. The CDR3 DNA is TGTGCCAGCAGTTACAGGCTGGCCGGGGAGCTGTTTTTT. Protein product: CASSYRLAGELFF.

The gene calls are TRBV7-2 and TRBJ2-3; D remains unclear. The ends were cut back, 1 base at V and 1 base at J, with 9 bases in the middle. The CDR3 consists of 15 residues. Germline CDR1 is SGHTA and CDR2 is FQGNSA. DNA for the CDR3: TGTGCCAGCAGCTTAGGGGCTAGAGGCACAGATACGCAGTATTTT. As protein: CASSLGARGTDTQYF.

Concerning this clone itself: One end of the junction varies from germline; a read error may be responsible. The CDR3 region has the DNA TGTGCTAGCAGCTTAGCACCTCCGGGGGCGGGAGTTGCGGATACGCAGTATTTT. Translating gives CASSLAPPGAGVADTQYF. This sequence joins TRBV7-7 and TRBJ2-3; TRBD2 might be the D (7 bases). Germline assignment: CDR1 SSHAT and CDR2 FNYEAQ (reference sequence). The CDR3 is 18 residues long.

This clone was counted once. The chain carries TRBV5-6 and TRBJ1-1; D gene ambiguous. Germline V gives CDR1 SGHDT, CDR2 YYEEEE. The CDR3 sequence is 13 residues long. V gave up 4 bases and J gave up 8 bases, with 15 bases separating them. The DNA of the CDR3 is TGTGCCAGCAGCGAGACATTTTGGGCCGAAGCTTTCTTT. Protein sequence: CASSETFWAEAFF.

This sequence joins TRBV11-3 and TRBJ1-2; D unclear. From germline, CDR1 is SGHNT and CDR2 YENEEA. V was clipped by 1 base and J by 5 bases, with 11 bases between them. This CDR3 has 14 residues. Here the CDR3 reads CASSLVWGWYGYTF. The DNA for the CDR3 is TGTGCCAGCAGCTTAGTCTGGGGATGGTATGGCTACACCTTC.